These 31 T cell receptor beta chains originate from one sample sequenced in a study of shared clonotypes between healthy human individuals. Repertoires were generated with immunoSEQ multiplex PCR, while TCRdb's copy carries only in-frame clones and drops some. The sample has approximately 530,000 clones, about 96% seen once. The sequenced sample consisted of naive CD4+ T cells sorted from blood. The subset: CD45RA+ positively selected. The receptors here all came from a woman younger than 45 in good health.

CDR3 bases: TGTGCCAGCAGTTTAAAACTAGCGTACAAAGAGACCCAGTACTTC. Encoded protein: CASSLKLAYKETQYF. V is TRBV6-5 and J is TRBJ2-5, with 7 bases fitting TRBD2. The CDR3 spans 15 residues. Trimming took 4 bases from V and 3 from J; bases not matched to a gene: 8. Germline CDR1 is MNHEY and CDR2 is SVGAGI.

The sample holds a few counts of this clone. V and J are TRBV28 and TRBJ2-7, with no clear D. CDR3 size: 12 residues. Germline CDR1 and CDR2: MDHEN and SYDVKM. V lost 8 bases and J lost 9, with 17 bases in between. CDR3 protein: CASGRVPLGQYF. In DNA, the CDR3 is TGTGCCAGCGGGCGTGTTCCTTTGGGGCAGTACTTC.

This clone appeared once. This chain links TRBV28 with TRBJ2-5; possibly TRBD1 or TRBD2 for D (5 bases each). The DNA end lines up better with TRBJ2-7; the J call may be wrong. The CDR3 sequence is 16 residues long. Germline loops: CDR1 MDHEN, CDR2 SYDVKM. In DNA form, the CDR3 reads TGTGCCAGCAGTTCCTTTTTTGAGGGGTATTCCTACGAGCAGTACTTC. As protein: CASSSFFEGYSYEQYF.

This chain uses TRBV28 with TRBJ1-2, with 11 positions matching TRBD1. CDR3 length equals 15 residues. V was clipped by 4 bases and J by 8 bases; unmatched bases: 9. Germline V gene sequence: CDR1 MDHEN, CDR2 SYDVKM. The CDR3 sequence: CASSSPGQGERGYTF. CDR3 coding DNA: TGTGCCAGCAGTTCGCCGGGACAGGGGGAAAGAGGCTACACCTTC.

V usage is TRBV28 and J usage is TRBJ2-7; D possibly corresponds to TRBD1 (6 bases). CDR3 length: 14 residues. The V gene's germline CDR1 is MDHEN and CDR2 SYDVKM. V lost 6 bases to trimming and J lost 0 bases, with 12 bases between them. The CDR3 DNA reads TGTGCCAGCAGAGATCAGGGGTCCTCCTACGAGCAGTACTTC. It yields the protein CASRDQGSSYEQYF.

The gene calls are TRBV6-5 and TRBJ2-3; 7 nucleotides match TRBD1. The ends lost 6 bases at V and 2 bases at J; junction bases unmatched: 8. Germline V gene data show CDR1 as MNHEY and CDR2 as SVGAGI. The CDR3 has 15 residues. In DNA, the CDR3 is TGTGCCAGCAGCCCCCGGGACAGAACCACAGATACGCAGTATTTT. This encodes CASSPRDRTTDTQYF.

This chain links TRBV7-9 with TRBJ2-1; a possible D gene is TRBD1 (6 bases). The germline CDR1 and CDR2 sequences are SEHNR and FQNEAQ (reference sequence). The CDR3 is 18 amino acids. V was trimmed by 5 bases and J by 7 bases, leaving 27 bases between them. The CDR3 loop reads CASSPSRQGRGSMNEQFF. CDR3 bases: TGTGCCAGCAGCCCCTCCCGGCAGGGCAGGGGATCAATGAATGAGCAGTTCTTC.

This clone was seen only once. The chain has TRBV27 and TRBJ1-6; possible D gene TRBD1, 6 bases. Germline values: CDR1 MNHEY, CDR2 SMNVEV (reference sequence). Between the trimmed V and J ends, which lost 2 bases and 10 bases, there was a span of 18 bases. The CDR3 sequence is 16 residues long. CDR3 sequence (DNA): TGTGCCAGCAGTTTAGGGGGCAGCCCGGTTCGATCACCCCTCCACTTT. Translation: CASSLGGSPVRSPLHF.

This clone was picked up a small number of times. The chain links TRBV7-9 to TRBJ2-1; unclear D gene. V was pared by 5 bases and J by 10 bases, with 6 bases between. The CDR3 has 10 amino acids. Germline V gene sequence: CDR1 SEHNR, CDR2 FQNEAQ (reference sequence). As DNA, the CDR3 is TGTGCCAGCAGCCTGGAGGAGCAGTTCTTC. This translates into CASSLEEQFF.

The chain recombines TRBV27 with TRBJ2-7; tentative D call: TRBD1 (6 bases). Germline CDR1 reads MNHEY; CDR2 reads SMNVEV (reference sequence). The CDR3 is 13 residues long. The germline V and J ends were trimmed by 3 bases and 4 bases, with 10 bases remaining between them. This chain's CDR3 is CASSLYRAYEQYF. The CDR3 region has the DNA TGTGCCAGCAGTTTGTACAGGGCTTACGAGCAGTACTTC.

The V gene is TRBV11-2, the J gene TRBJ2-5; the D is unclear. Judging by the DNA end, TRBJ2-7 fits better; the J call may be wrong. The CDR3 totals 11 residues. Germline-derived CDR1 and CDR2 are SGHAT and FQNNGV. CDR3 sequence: CASSLLGEQYF. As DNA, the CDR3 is TGTGCCAGCAGCTTACTTGGCGAGCAGTACTTC.

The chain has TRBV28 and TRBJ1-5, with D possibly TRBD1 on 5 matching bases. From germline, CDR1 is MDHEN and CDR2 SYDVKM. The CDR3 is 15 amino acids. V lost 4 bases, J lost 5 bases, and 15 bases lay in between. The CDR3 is CASSSQGPSHQPQHF. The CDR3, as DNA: TGTGCCAGCAGTTCCCAGGGCCCGTCCCATCAGCCCCAGCATTTT. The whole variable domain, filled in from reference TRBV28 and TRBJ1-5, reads DVKVTQSSRYLVKRTGEKVFLECVQDMDHENMFWYRQDPGLGLRLIYFSYDVKMKEKGDIPEGYSVSREKKERFSLILESASTNQTSMYLCASSSQGPSHQPQHFGDGTRLSIL.

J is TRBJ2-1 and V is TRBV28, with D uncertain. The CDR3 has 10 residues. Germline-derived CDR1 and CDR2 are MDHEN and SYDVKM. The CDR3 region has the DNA TGTGTTGCTGGGTACAATGAGCAGTTCTTC. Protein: CVAGYNEQFF. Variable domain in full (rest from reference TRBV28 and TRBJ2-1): DVKVTQSSRYLVKRTGEKVFLECVQDMDHENMFWYRQDPGLGLRLIYFSYDVKMKEKGDIPEGYSVSREKKERFSLILESASTNQTSMYLCVAGYNEQFFGPGTRLTVL.

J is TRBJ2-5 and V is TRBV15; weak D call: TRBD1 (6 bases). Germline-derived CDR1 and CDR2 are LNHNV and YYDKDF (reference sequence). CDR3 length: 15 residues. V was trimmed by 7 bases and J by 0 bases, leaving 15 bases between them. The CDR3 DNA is TGTGCCACCAAGGTTACAGGGAAAAACCAAGAGACCCAGTACTTC. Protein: CATKVTGKNQETQYF.

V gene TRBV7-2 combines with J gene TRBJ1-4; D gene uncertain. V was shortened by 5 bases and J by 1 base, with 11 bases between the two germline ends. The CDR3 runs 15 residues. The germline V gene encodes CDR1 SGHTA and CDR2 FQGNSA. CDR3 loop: CASSPQPRTNEKLFF. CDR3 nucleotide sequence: TGTGCCAGCAGCCCTCAACCGAGAACTAATGAAAAACTGTTTTTT.

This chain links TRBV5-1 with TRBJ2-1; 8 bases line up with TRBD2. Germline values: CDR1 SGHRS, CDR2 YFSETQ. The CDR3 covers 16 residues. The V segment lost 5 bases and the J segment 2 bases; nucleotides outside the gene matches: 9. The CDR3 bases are TGCGCCAGCAGGCCGGGGGGGAGTAAGGCCTACAATGAGCAGTTCTTC. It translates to CASRPGGSKAYNEQFF.

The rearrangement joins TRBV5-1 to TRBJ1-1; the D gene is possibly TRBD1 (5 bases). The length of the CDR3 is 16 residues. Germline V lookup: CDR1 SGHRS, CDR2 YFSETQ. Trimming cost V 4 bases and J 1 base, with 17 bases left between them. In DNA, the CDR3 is TGCGCCAGCAGCGTAATGAGGGCAGGGCGGAACACTGAAGCTTTCTTT. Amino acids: CASSVMRAGRNTEAFF.

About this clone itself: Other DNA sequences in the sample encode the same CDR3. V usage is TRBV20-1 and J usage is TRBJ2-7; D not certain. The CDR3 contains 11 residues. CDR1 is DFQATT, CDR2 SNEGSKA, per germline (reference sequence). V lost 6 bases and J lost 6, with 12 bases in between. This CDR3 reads CSASPAREQYF. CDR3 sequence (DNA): TGCAGTGCCAGTCCGGCTCGCGAGCAGTACTTC.

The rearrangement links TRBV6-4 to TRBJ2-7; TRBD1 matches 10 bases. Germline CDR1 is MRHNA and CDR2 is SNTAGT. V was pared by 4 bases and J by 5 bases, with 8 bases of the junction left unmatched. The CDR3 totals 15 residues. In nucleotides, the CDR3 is TGTGCCAGCAGTGTAGCCGGGACAGGGGTGAACGAGCAGTACTTC. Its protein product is CASSVAGTGVNEQYF.

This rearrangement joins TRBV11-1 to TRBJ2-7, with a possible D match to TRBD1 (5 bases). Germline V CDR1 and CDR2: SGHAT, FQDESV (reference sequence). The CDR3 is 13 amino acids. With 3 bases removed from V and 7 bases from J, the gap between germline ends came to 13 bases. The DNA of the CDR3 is TGTGCCAGCAGCTTGGGGATCAGGGAAGAGCAGTACTTC. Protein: CASSLGIREEQYF. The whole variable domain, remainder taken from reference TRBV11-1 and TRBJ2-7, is EAEVAQSPRYKITEKSQAVAFWCDPISGHATLYWYRQILGQGPELLVQFQDESVVDDSQLPKDRFSAERLKGVDSTLKIQPAELGDSAMYLCASSLGIREEQYFGPGTRLTVT.

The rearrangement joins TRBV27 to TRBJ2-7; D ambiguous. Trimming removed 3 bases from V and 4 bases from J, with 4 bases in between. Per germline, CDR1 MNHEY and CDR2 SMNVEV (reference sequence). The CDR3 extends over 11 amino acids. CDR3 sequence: CASSFLYEQYF. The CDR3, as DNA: TGTGCCAGCAGTTTTCTTTACGAGCAGTACTTC.

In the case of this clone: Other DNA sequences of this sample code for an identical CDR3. CDR3 bases: TGCGCCAGCAGCTTGGGCAGGGACACTGAAGCTTTCTTT. It is translated as CASSLGRDTEAFF. The chain links TRBV5-1 to TRBJ1-1; tentative D call: TRBD1 (5 bases). V lost 0 bases and J 3 bases, leaving 6 bases between the germline ends. Germline CDR1 SGHRS, CDR2 YFSETQ. The CDR3 length is 13 residues.

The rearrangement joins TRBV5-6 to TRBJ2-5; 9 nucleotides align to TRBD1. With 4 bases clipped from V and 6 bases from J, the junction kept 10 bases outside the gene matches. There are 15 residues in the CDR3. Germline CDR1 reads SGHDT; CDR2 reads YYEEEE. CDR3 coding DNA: TGTGCCAGCAGCCGAGCCGGGACAGGGAGGCAGACCCAGTACTTC. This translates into CASSRAGTGRQTQYF.

The CDR3 DNA reads TGTGCCAGCAGCTCGACTAGCGGGAGTAACGAGCAGTACTTC. This translates into CASSSTSGSNEQYF. The genes are TRBV7-9 and TRBJ2-7; TRBD2 agrees at 12 bases. With 4 bases clipped from V and 5 bases from J, the junction kept 3 bases outside the gene matches. Germline V gene lookup returns CDR1 SEHNR and CDR2 FQNEAQ (reference sequence). This CDR3 is 14 amino acids long.

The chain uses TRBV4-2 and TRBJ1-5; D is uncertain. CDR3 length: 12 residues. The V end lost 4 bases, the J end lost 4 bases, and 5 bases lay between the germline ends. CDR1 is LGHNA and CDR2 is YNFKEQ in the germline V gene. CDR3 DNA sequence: TGTGCCAGCAGCCTCCCGAATCAGCCCCAGCATTTT. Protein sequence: CASSLPNQPQHF.

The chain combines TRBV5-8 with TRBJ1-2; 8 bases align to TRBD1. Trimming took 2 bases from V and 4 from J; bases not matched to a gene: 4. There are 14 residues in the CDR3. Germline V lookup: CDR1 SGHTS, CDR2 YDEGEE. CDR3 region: CASSFSQGGYGYTF. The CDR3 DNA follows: TGTGCCAGCAGCTTTTCACAGGGGGGCTATGGCTACACCTTC.

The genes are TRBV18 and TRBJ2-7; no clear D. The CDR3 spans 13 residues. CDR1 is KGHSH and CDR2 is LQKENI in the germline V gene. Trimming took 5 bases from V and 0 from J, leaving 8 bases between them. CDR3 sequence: CASSTILSYEQYF. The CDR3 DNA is TGTGCCAGCTCAACAATACTCTCCTACGAGCAGTACTTC.

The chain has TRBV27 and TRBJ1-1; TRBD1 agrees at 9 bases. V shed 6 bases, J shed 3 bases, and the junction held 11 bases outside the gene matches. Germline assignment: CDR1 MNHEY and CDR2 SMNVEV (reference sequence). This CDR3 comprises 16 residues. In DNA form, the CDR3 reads TGTGCCAGCAGCCAGACAGGGGGTGTCCCTGACACTGAAGCTTTCTTT. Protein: CASSQTGGVPDTEAFF.

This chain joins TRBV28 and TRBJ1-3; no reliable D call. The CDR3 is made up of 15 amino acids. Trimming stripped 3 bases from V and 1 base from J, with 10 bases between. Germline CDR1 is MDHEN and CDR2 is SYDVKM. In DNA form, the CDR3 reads TGTGCCAGCAGTTTCGGCGGTGGTTCTGGAAACACCATATATTTT. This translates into CASSFGGGSGNTIYF.

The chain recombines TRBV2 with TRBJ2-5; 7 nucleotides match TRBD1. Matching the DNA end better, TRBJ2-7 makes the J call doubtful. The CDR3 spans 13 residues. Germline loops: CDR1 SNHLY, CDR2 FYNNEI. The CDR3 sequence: CASKTRDSYEQYF. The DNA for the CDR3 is TGTGCCAGCAAGACCCGGGACAGCTACGAGCAGTACTTC.

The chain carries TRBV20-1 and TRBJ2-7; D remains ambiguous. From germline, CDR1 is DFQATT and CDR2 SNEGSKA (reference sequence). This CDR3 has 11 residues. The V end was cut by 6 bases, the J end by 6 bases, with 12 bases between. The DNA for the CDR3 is TGCAGTGCCAGGCAGCAGCGCGAGCAGTACTTC. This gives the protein CSARQQREQYF.